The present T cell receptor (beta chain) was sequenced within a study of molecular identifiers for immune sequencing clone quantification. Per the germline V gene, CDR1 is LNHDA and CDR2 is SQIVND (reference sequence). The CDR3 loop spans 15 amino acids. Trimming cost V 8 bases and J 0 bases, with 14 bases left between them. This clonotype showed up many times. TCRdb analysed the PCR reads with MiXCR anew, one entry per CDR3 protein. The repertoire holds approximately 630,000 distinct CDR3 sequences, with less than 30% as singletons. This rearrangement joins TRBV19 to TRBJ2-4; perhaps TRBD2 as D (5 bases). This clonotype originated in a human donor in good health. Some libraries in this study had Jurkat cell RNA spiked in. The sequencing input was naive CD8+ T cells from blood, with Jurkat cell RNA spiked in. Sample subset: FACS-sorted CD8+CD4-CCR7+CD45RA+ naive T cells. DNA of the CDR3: TGTGCCAGTTCATTGGCGGGTATAGCCAAAAACATTCAGTACTTC. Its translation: CASSLAGIAKNIQYF.